What follows describes a single T cell receptor beta chain. Its target is not known. Healthy controls consisted of blood bank volunteers in Maryland, USA. Unsorted libraries were prepared from 2 million PBMCs held at -80 C. The V gene end was trimmed by 5 bases and the J gene end by 8 bases; junction bases not matched to a gene: 7. The CDR3 length is 16 residues. Germline values: CDR1 MDHEN, CDR2 SYDVKM. The data are from a study of neurological immune-mediated disorders. The cDNA came from 5'RACE, which used 10-nucleotide random UMIs. TCRdb passed the 5' RACE reads through MiXCR, listing each CDR3 protein once. Of some 77,000 distinct CDR3 sequences in the sample, approximately 10% were seen once. Study findings and constraints: HTLV-1-associated myelopathy showed the most TCR clonal expansion; multiple sclerosis the least, below healthy controls.

This TCR derives from a man in his fifties or sixties in good health. This chain connects TRBV28 to TRBJ2-2; TRBD2 matches at 14 bases. Input material: PBMCs. CDR3 region: CASSLGTSGRSGELFF. CDR3 coding DNA: TGTGCCAGCAGTCTCGGGACTAGCGGGAGATCTGGGGAGCTGTTTTTT.